This TCR beta chain derives from a study of blood T cells in healthy people across ages. Points from the study as a whole: The CMV status of each donor remained undetermined, and this could have confounded shifts in expanded clonotypes. Per-million-T-cell TCR beta diversity fell roughly linearly with age.

It was with a sample-barcoded 5' primer and a J-beta primer mix that a second PCR of roughly 6 to 11 cycles was run. In TCRdb, the 5' RACE reads were re-called with MiXCR into one record per CDR3 protein. The sample carries some 640,000 distinct CDR3 sequences, around 49% recorded once. CDR3 size: 16 residues. The V and J ends lost 0 bases and 5 bases, in that order; junction bases with no gene match: 9. Germline V gene lookup returns CDR1 SGDLS and CDR2 YYNGEE. Comment on this clonotype: What it binds is unknown.

The sample was blood. The receptor's source is a woman in her fifties or sixties in good health. The chain links TRBV9 to TRBJ2-5; TRBD2 aligns across 8 bases. Here the CDR3 DNA reads TGTGCCAGCAGCGTAGCGACGGGAGGGGTACGGGAGACCCAGTACTTC. Protein sequence: CASSVATGGVRETQYF.